This entry lists 6 T cell receptor beta chains sequenced from one sample in a study of blood T cell repertoires in COVID-19 (dated by TCRdb to 2018 to 2020). Library prep was done by the immunoSEQ multiplex PCR assay. TCRdb holds this immuneACCESS table with in-frame rearrangements only. Some clones are missing; in checked studies, unresolved V genes explain under half, and the rest has no known cause. Recorded for this sample are approximately 110,000 clones; roughly 84% of them occurred a single time. 3.4% of the sample is taken by the ten largest. Sequencing was done on a sample of peripheral blood. The receptors originated from a man aged 40-49 years with acute or convalescent COVID-19.

The chain employs TRBV29-1 and TRBJ2-1; weak D call: TRBD2 (6 bases). From germline, CDR1 is SQVTM and CDR2 ANQGSEA. The CDR3 runs to 13 residues. V was shortened by 5 bases and J by 7 bases, with 15 bases between the two germline ends. CDR3 nucleotides: TGCAGCGTTTTGGTGCCTAGCGATAATGAGCAGTTCTTC. Translating gives CSVLVPSDNEQFF.

The rearrangement links TRBV2 to TRBJ1-5; D is perhaps TRBD1 (6 bases). This CDR3 spans 14 amino acids. The V end lost 4 bases, the J end lost 8 bases, and 15 bases lay between the germline ends. Germline loops: CDR1 SNHLY, CDR2 FYNNEI. The CDR3 bases are TGTGCCAGCAGTGTCGCAGGGGATAGAAAGCCCCAGCATTTT. Residues: CASSVAGDRKPQHF.

The genes are TRBV6-4 and TRBJ2-3; maybe TRBD1 (5 bases). This CDR3 contains 14 residues. V was trimmed by 4 bases and J by 1 base, leaving 9 bases between them. Germline CDR1 is MRHNA and CDR2 is SNTAGT. The CDR3 reads CASSVKGGTDTQYF. The CDR3 coding sequence is TGTGCCAGCAGTGTGAAAGGGGGCACAGATACGCAGTATTTT.

The V gene is TRBV10-3, the J gene TRBJ1-1; no firm D call. The CDR3 extends over 14 amino acids. The germline V gene has CDR1 ENHRY and CDR2 SYGVKD. V was cut by 2 bases and J by 1 base, with 8 bases left in between. The CDR3 DNA reads as TGTGCCATCAGTGAGGTGGCTGAGAACACTGAAGCTTTCTTT. Translation gives CAISEVAENTEAFF.

In DNA form, the CDR3 reads TGTGCCAGCAACAGGACTAGCGGGGGGCTTAGCACAGATACGCAGTATTTT. Its protein is CASNRTSGGLSTDTQYF. The chain has TRBV21-1 and TRBJ2-3; no check of the table's D call, TRBD2, against the DNA was made. TRBV21-1 represents a pseudogene. The CDR3 spans 17 residues.

The chain is built from TRBV6-2 or TRBV6-3 and TRBJ1-1; 8 bases fit TRBD1. V was pared by 6 bases and J by 5 bases, with 14 bases of the junction left unmatched. Germline CDR1 reads MNHEY; CDR2 reads SVGEGT. The CDR3 covers 16 residues. CDR3 sequence (DNA): TGTGCCAGCAGCCACGCCTCCTACAGGGGGAATACTGAAGCTTTCTTT. Translation: CASSHASYRGNTEAFF.